Here is one T cell receptor beta chain with its context. Its antigen is not identified. The data were taken from a study of vaccination and CD4 T cells after COVID-19. The assay that was used to sequence DNA from cultured CD4+ T cells was the Oncomine TCR Beta short-read assay. Via MiXCR, TCRdb re-called the PCR reads, giving one row per CDR3 protein. The sample holds 20,000 or so distinct CDR3 sequences, roughly 41% seen once. Time point denoted: late sampling 161 to 241 days after vaccination in a few convalescent patients. Treatment meaning: roughly ten-day PBMC culture with coronavirus spike peptide pools or control peptides (ViraFEST assay). The authors swapped half the medium for fresh IL-2 medium on days 3 and 7. Having spent nine to eleven days in culture, CD4+ T cells were then isolated by negative selection. General study points: Convalescent participants were relatively few, and none had early post-infection timepoints studied.

The CDR3 is made up of 14 amino acids. The germline gives CDR1 KGHDR, CDR2 SFDVKD. V lost 4 bases and J lost 2, with 10 bases in between. The TCR sequence derives from a human donor who had recovered from COVID-19. Sequencing was performed on CD4+ T cells from blood, cultured in vitro, taken about 7 months after SARS-CoV-2 vaccination. The chain combines TRBV24-1 with TRBJ1-2, with a tentative D call TRBD1 (6 bases). The CDR3 nucleotides read TGTGCCACCAGTGACTGGGACACGAACTATGGCTACACCTTC. Its translation: CATSDWDTNYGYTF.